This T cell receptor beta chain was identified during a study of blood T cell repertoires in COVID-19. Study at large: Acute and convalescent COVID-19 samples came from the United States, Italy and Spain. The analysed material was cDNA or gDNA that came from T cells, B-cell-depleted T cells, or PBMCs.

The V and J ends lost 3 bases and 0 bases, in that order; junction bases with no gene match: 10. The CDR3 has 18 amino acids. Original data processing: Amplification with reference gene primers provided the estimates of nucleated cell counts. Sequencing was performed with immunoSEQ multiplex PCR; in TCRdb, only in-frame clones are kept and a portion is missing. That table is the source of V, J and clone size, and D and trimming were worked out from the DNA. The profile shows roughly 100,000 clones, approximately 88% of them singletons. The chain employs TRBV23-1 and TRBJ2-3; 9 positions match TRBD1. TRBV23-1 is classed as an ORF, of uncertain function. The clonotype was recovered from a human donor in a cohort sampled during active COVID-19. Material for sequencing was peripheral blood. The CDR3 protein is CASSQVPGQGQSTDTQYF. CDR3 coding DNA: TGCGCCAGCAGTCAGGTACCCGGACAGGGGCAAAGCACAGATACGCAGTATTTT.